This T cell receptor (beta chain) was captured by sequencing in a study of T cell responses to AZD1222 COVID-19 vaccine. Only in-frame clones appear in the TCRdb table, and some are missing; sequencing was by immunoSEQ multiplex PCR. Among 100,000 to 150,000 clones listed, roughly 90% were seen once. The origin of this receptor is an adult in good health. The sequencing used peripheral blood, collected on day 0 of AZD1222 vaccination.

CDR3 DNA: TGTGCCAGCAGCCCCCGGCCTCAAGGGCAGCCCCAGCATTTT. Translating gives CASSPRPQGQPQHF. This rearrangement joins TRBV3-1 (or the pseudogene TRBV3-2) to TRBJ1-5; D ambiguous. The V end was cut by 4 bases, the J end by 7 bases, with 14 bases between. The V gene's germline CDR1 is LGHDT and CDR2 YNNKEL (reference sequence). This CDR3 has 14 residues.